Sequencing of this T cell receptor beta chain was carried out in a study of blood T cell repertoires in COVID-19. Study-wide context: Spain, Italy and the United States supplied samples that represented acute and convalescent COVID-19. PBMCs, B-cell-depleted T cells, or T cells were the source of the cDNA or gDNA that made up the material.

The CDR3 contains 19 residues. V shed 0 bases and J 5 bases; nucleotides not matched to a gene: 13. The V gene's germline CDR1 is LGHNA and CDR2 YSLEER. In Seattle, patients joined the study during active infection and were tracked longitudinally. TCRdb's table, derived via immunoSEQ multiplex PCR, lists solely in-frame clones and lacks some. The top ten clones hold 1.8% of a sample with about 300,000 clones, 85% to 90% of them seen once. The sequence came from a woman aged 25 to 39 with COVID-19, enrolled during active disease. V is TRBV4-3 and J is TRBJ2-1, with 10 bases lining up with TRBD2. The sample taken for sequencing was peripheral blood. The CDR3 loop is CASSQEHWVVAGGNNEQFF. As DNA, the CDR3 is TGCGCCAGCAGCCAAGAACACTGGGTGGTAGCGGGGGGCAACAATGAGCAGTTCTTC.